This TCR beta chain emerged from a study of T cell repertoires in ileal Crohn's disease. In the study overall: Patients had a median approximately 7.5-year disease duration, and roughly 32% were active smokers. Thiopurines (around 11) or anti-TNF agents (roughly 18) were given postoperatively to about half. The study, taken as a whole, reports: Active smokers at surgery had more clonal expansions than non-smokers.

Time point described: neoterminal ileum biopsy at postoperative endoscopy, about 6 months after surgery. Measured with immunoSEQ multiplex PCR; TCRdb has only the in-frame clones, and not every one. The profile shows 10,000 to 15,000 clones, 80% to 90% of them singletons. Concerning this clone itself: The antigen is unknown.

Germline V gene data show CDR1 as MNHNS and CDR2 as SASEGT. The CDR3 has 15 residues. The chain is built from TRBV6-1 and TRBJ2-5, with TRBD1 identical over 8 bases. The J call may not be correct, given that the DNA end is closer to TRBJ2-7. The clonotype was recovered from an adult with Crohn's disease. The specimen was ileal tissue. The CDR3 nucleotides read TGTGCCAGCAGTGAAGCGGGGACAGGAGGATACGAGCAGTACTTC. The encoded protein is CASSEAGTGGYEQYF.